A selection of T cell receptor beta chains follows, all from one sample in a study of tumor-infiltrating lymphocytes in oesophageal squamous cell carcinoma. Using its own MiXCR run on the PCR reads, TCRdb lists one record per CDR3 protein. The sample includes nearly 20,000 distinct CDR3 sequences, around 40% of them seen just once. Sequences were obtained from blood. These receptors originate from a male donor with esophageal squamous cell carcinoma. CDR3s include the opening cysteine and the closing phenylalanine or tryptophan. The D gene is left open where the match is weak. Clone size, where shown, is once, few, many, or a class for clones that have expanded.

size: NA
D: TRBD1
J: TRBJ1-5
V: TRBV9
CDR3: CASSADRVDQPQHF
DNA: TGTGCCAGCAGCGCAGACAGGGTAGACCAGCCCCAGCATTTT

size: many
D: TRBD1
J: TRBJ2-7
V: TRBV28
CDR3: CASSLDKKTGVTSYEQYF
DNA: TGTGCCAGCAGTTTAGACAAGAAAACAGGGGTTACCTCCTACGAGCAGTACTTC

size: NA
D: NA
J: TRBJ1-2
V: TRBV7-6
CDR3: CASSLGDPYGYTF
DNA: TGTGCCAGCAGCTTGGGGGATCCTTATGGCTACACCTTC

size: few
D: TRBD2
J: TRBJ2-1
V: TRBV7-2
CDR3: CASSWTSGGRDEQFF
DNA: TGTGCCAGCAGCTGGACTAGCGGGGGTAGGGATGAGCAGTTCTTC

size: few
D: TRBD2
J: TRBJ2-1
V: TRBV7-6
CDR3: CASSLDGGASDEQFF
DNA: TGTGCCAGCAGCTTAGACGGGGGGGCGTCGGATGAGCAGTTCTTC

size: many
D: TRBD1
J: TRBJ2-7
V: TRBV10-3
CDR3: CAISAFGQGNEQYF
DNA: TGTGCCATCAGTGCGTTCGGACAGGGGAACGAGCAGTACTTC

size: NA
D: NA
J: TRBJ2-6
V: TRBV6-1
CDR3: CASSEKVRGQGPLRAVLRF
DNA: NA

size: NA
D: TRBD1
J: TRBJ1-2
V: TRBV12-3/TRBV12-4
CDR3: CASSLTGGRAYTF
DNA: TGTGCCAGCAGTCTGACAGGGGGTAGAGCCTACACCTTC

size: NA
D: NA
J: TRBJ2-7
V: TRBV6-8
CDR3: CASSFLDFGSYEQYF
DNA: TGTGCCAGCAGTTTTCTGGACTTCGGGTCCTACGAGCAGTACTTC

size: many
D: NA
J: TRBJ2-4
V: TRBV6-1
CDR3: CASTAKNIQYF
DNA: TGTGCCAGCACCGCCAAAAACATTCAGTACTTC

size: NA
D: TRBD2
J: TRBJ2-3
V: TRBV6-1
CDR3: CASSPSPGGLWRTDTQYF
DNA: TGTGCCAGCAGTCCCTCCCCGGGAGGGTTGTGGAGGACAGATACGCAGTATTTT

size: NA
D: NA
J: TRBJ2-1
V: TRBV2
CDR3: CASSGTNNEQFF
DNA: TGTGCCAGCAGCGGGACCAACAATGAGCAGTTCTTC

size: many
D: TRBD1
J: TRBJ2-7
V: TRBV6-1
CDR3: CASTWETGYHEQYF
DNA: TGTGCCAGCACTTGGGAGACAGGGTACCACGAGCAGTACTTC

size: medium-sized
D: NA
J: TRBJ2-7
V: TRBV11-2
CDR3: CASSPRQAAEQYF
DNA: TGTGCCAGCAGCCCCCGACAGGCGGCCGAGCAGTACTTC

size: NA
D: TRBD2
J: TRBJ2-7
V: TRBV24-1
CDR3: CATSDTGTSDAYEQYF
DNA: TGTGCCACCAGTGATACCGGGACTAGCGACGCCTACGAGCAGTACTTC

size: many
D: NA
J: TRBJ1-2
V: TRBV28
CDR3: CASSLKSGALLDGYTF
DNA: TGTGCCAGCAGTTTAAAGTCGGGGGCGCTTCTTGATGGCTACACCTTC

size: many
D: TRBD1
J: TRBJ2-7
V: TRBV27
CDR3: CASSSGTVTYEQYF
DNA: TGTGCCAGCAGTTCCGGGACAGTGACCTACGAGCAGTACTTC

size: NA
D: TRBD1
J: TRBJ1-2
V: TRBV20-1
CDR3: CSARDLGQGSSIGYTF
DNA: TGCAGTGCTAGAGATCTAGGACAGGGATCCTCGATTGGCTACACCTTC

size: few
D: NA
J: TRBJ2-5
V: TRBV7-6
CDR3: CASSLVSPRGKETQYF
DNA: TGTGCCAGCAGCTTAGTTAGTCCCAGGGGTAAAGAGACCCAGTACTTC

size: NA
D: NA
J: TRBJ1-1
V: TRBV27
CDR3: CASSTQERGSTEAFF
DNA: TGTGCCAGCAGTACACAGGAACGGGGGAGCACTGAAGCTTTCTTT

size: many
D: NA
J: TRBJ2-5
V: TRBV12-3/TRBV12-4
CDR3: CASSFYYNEQYF
DNA: TGTGCCAGCAGTTTCTATTACAATGAGCAGTACTTC

size: NA
D: NA
J: TRBJ2-1
V: TRBV7-2
CDR3: CASSLAAGAAYNEQFF
DNA: TGTGCCAGCAGCTTAGCCGCGGGGGCGGCTTACAATGAGCAGTTCTTC

size: NA
D: NA
J: TRBJ2-3
V: TRBV6-6
CDR3: CASKRSGRSTDTQYF
DNA: TGTGCCAGCAAAAGGTCAGGGAGAAGCACAGATACGCAGTATTTT

size: large
D: NA
J: TRBJ2-7
V: TRBV7-6
CDR3: CASSSGSGQGPYEQYF
DNA: TGTGCCAGCAGCTCGGGGTCGGGGCAGGGCCCCTACGAGCAGTACTTC

size: NA
D: TRBD2
J: TRBJ2-1
V: TRBV30
CDR3: CAQRAGGPYNEQFF
DNA: TGTGCCCAAAGAGCGGGAGGACCCTACAATGAGCAGTTCTTC